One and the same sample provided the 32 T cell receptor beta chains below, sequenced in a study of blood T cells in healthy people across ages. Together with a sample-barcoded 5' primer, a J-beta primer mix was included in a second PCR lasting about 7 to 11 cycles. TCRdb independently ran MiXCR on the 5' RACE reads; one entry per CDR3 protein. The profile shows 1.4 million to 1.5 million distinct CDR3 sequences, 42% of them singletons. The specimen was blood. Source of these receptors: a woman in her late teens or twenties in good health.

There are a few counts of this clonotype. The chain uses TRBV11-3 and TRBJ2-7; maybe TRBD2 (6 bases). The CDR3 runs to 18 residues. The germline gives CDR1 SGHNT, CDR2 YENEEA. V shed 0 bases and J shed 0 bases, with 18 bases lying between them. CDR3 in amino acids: CASSLEAFEGGSSYEQYF. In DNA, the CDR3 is TGTGCCAGCAGCTTAGAGGCGTTTGAGGGAGGAAGCTCCTACGAGCAGTACTTC.

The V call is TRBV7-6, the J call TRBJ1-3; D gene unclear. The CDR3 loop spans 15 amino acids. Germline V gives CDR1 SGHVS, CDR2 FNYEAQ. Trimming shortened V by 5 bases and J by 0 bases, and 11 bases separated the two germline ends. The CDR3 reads CASSPGVSSGNTIYF. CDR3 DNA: TGTGCCAGCAGCCCTGGGGTTAGCTCTGGAAACACCATATATTTT.

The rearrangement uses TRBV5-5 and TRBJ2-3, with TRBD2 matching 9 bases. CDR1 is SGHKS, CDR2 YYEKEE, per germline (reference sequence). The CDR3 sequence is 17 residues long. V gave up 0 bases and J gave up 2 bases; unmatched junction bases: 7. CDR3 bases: TGTGCCAGCAGCTTGGCCGGGGCGGGGGGGGTCACAGATACGCAGTATTTT. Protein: CASSLAGAGGVTDTQYF.

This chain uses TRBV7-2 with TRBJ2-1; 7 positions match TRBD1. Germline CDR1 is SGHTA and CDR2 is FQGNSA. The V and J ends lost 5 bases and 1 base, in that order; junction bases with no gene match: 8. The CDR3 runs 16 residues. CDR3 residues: CASSGNRGVSYNEQFF. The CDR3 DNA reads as TGTGCCAGCAGCGGGAACAGGGGAGTATCCTACAATGAGCAGTTCTTC.

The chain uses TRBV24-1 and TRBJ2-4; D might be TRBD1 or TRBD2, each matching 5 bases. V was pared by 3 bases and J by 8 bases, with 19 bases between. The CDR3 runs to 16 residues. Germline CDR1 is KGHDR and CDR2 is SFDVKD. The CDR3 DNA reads TGTGCCACCAGTGATGCAGGGCGGGTTAATGAAGACATTCAGTACTTC. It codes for CATSDAGRVNEDIQYF.

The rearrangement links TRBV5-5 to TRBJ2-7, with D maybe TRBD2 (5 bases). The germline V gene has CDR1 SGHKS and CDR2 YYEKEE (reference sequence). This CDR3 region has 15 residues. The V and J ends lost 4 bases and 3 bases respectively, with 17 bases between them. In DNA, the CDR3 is TGTGCCAGCAGCCTTGTAGTGGGAGAGGTCTACGAGCAGTACTTC. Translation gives CASSLVVGEVYEQYF.

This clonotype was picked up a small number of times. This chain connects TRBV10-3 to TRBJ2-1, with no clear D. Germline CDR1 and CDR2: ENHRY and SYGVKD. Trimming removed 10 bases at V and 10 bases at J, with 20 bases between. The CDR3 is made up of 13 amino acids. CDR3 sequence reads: CASKKAANYEQFF. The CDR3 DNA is TGTGCCAGCAAAAAGGCTGCGAACTACGAGCAGTTCTTC.

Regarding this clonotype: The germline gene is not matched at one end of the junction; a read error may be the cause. This chain's CDR3 is CSSSLISGTGWNTEAFF. The CDR3 DNA follows: TGTTCCAGCAGTTTAATTTCCGGGACAGGGTGGAACACTGAAGCTTTCTTT. V gene TRBV12-3 or TRBV12-4 combines with J gene TRBJ1-1; 9 positions agree with TRBD1. There are 17 residues in the CDR3.

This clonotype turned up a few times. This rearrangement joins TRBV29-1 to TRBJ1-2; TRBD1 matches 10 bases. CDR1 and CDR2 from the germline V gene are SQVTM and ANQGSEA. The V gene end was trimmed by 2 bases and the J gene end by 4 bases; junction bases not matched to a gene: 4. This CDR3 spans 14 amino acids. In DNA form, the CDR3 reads TGCAGCGTTGAACCGGGACAGGGGTCCTATGGCTACACCTTC. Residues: CSVEPGQGSYGYTF. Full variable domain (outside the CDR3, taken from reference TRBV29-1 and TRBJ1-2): SAVISQKPSRDICQRGTSLTIQCQVDSQVTMMFWYRQQPGQSLTLIATANQGSEATYESGFVIDKFPISRPNLTFSTLTVSNMSPEDSSIYLCSVEPGQGSYGYTFGSGTRLTVV.

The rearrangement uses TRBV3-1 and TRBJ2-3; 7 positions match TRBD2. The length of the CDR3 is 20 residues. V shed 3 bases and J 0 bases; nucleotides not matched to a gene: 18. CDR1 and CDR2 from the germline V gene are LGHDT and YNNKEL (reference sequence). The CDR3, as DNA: TGTGCCAGCAGCCACAGAGTTTGGGGCGGGAGTTTAACTAGCACAGATACGCAGTATTTT. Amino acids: CASSHRVWGGSLTSTDTQYF.

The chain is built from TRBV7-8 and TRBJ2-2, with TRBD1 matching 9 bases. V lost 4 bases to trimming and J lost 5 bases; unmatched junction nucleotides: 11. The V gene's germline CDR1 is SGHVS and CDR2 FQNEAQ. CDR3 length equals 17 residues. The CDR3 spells CASSSGLQGAWTGELFF. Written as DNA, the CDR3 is TGTGCCAGCAGCTCGGGACTACAGGGGGCCTGGACCGGGGAGCTGTTTTTT.

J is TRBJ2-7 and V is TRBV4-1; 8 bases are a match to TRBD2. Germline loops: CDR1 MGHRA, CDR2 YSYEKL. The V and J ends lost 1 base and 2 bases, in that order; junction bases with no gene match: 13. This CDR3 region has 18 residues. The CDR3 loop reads CASSQAFLRLARTYEQYF. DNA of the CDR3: TGCGCCAGCAGCCAAGCTTTCTTAAGACTAGCGAGAACCTACGAGCAGTACTTC.

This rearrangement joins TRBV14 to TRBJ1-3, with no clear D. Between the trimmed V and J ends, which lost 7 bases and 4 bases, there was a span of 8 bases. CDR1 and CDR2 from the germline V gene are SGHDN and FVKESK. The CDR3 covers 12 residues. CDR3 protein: CASTPGGNTIYF. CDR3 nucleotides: TGTGCCAGCACACCGGGGGGAAACACCATATATTTT.

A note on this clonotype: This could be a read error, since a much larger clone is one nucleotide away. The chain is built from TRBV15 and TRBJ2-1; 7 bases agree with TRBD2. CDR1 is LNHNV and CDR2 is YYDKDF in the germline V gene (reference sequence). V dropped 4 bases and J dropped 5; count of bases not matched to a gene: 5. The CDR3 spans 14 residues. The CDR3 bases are TGTGCCACCAGCAAAGCTAGCGGTAACAATGAGCAGTTCTTC. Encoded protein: CATSKASGNNEQFF.

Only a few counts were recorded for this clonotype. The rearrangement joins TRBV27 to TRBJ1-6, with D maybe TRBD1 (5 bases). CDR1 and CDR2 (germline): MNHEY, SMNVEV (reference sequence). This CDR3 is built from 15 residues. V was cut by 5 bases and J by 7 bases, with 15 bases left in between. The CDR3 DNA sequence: TGTGCCAGCAGTCGTGCGGGGGTGGGAAATTCACCCCTCCACTTT. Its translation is CASSRAGVGNSPLHF.

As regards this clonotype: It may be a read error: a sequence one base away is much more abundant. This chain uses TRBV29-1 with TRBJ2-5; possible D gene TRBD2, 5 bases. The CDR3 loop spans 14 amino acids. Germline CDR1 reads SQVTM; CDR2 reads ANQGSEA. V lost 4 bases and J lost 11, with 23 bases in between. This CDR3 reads CSVVRQLGGDEQYF. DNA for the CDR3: TGCAGCGTTGTAAGGCAACTAGGAGGCGATGAGCAGTACTTC.

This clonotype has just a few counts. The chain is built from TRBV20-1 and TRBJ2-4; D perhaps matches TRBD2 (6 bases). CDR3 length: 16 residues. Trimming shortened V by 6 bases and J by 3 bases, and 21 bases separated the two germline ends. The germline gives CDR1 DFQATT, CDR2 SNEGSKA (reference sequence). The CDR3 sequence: CSAPPGGPLVKNIQYF. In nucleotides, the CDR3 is TGCAGTGCCCCCCCCGGGGGACCCCTCGTCAAAAACATTCAGTACTTC.

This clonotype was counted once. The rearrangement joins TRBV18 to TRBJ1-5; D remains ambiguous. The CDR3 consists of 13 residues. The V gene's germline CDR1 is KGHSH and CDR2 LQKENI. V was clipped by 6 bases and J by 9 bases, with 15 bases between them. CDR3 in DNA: TGTGCCAGCTCCCCGGGCACCGAAGGGCCCCAGCATTTT. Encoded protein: CASSPGTEGPQHF.

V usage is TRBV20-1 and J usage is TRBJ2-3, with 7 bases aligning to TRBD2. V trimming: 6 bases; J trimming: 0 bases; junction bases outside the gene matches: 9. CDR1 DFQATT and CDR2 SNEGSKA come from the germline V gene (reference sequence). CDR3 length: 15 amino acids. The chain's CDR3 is CSAASGTTSTDTQYF. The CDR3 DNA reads TGCAGTGCGGCTAGCGGAACTACTAGCACAGATACGCAGTATTTT.

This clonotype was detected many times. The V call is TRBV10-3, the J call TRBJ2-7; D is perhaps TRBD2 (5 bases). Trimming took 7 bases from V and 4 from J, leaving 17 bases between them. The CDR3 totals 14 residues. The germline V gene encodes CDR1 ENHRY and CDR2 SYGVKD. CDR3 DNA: TGTGCCATCAAGCCGGGATCTCAGGATTACGAGCAGTACTTC. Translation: CAIKPGSQDYEQYF.

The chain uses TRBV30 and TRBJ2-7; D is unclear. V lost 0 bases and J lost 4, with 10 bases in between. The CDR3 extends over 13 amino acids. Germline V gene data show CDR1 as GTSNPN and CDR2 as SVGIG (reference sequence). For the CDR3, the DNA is TGTGCCTGGAGTGTACAACTGGGTTACGAGCAGTACTTC. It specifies CAWSVQLGYEQYF.

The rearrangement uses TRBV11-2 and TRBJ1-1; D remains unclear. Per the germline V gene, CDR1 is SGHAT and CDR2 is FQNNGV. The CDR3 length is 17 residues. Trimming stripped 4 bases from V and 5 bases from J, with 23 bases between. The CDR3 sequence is CASSSPDGRILGTEAFF. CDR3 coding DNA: TGTGCCAGCAGCTCCCCGGACGGACGAATCTTGGGAACTGAAGCTTTCTTT.

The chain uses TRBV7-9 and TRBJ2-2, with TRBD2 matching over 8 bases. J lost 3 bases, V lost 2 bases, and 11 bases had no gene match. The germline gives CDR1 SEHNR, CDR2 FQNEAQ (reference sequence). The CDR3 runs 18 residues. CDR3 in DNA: TGTGCCAGCAGCTTATTGTGGCGGGAGGACCCGCACACCGGGGAGCTGTTTTTT. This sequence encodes CASSLLWREDPHTGELFF.

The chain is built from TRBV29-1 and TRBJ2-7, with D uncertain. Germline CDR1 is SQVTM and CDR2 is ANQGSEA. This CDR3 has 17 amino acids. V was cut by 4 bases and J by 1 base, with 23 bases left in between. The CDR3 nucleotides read TGCAGCGTTGTGAGGTGGGCGGTGGTAGACGATTCCTACGAGCAGTACTTC. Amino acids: CSVVRWAVVDDSYEQYF.

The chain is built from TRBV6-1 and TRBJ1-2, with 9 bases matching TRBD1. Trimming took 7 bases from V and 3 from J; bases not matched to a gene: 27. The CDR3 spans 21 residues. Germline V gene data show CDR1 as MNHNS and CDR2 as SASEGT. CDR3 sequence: CASTPFRDRVRYGIRDYGYTF. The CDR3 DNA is TGTGCCAGCACACCATTCCGGGACAGGGTTCGCTACGGGATTCGGGACTATGGCTACACCTTC.

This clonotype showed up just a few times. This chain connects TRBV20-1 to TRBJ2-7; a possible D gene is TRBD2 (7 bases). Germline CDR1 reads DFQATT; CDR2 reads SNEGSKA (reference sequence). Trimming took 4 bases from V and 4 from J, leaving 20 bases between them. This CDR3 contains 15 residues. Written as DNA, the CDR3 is TGCAGTGCTACCGATGGGGGGGGCGAATGGTACGAGCAGTACTTC. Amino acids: CSATDGGGEWYEQYF.

The CDR3 loop reads CSARIAGAGNNEQFF. Here the CDR3 DNA reads TGCAGTGCTAGGATAGCGGGAGCTGGGAACAATGAGCAGTTCTTC. The chain has TRBV20-1 and TRBJ2-1, with TRBD2 matching over 9 bases. The germline gives CDR1 DFQATT, CDR2 SNEGSKA (reference sequence). The junction had 8 bases not matched to a gene; V was cut back by 3 bases and J by 5 bases. This CDR3 is built from 15 residues.

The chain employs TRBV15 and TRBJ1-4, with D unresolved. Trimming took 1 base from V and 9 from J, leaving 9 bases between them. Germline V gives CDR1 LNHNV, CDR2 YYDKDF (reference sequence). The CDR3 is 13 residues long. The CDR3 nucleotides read TGTGCCACCAGCAGAGTGGGCCACCAAAAACTGTTTTTT. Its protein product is CATSRVGHQKLFF.

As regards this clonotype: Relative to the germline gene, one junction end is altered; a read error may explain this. This CDR3 is CSVRTGTGSYEQYF. Here the CDR3 DNA reads TGCAGTGTTAGAACCGGGACAGGTTCCTACGAGCAGTACTTC. V is TRBV20-1 and J is TRBJ2-7; TRBD1 aligns across 8 bases. Germline V CDR1 and CDR2: DFQATT, SNEGSKA (reference sequence). The CDR3 loop spans 14 amino acids.

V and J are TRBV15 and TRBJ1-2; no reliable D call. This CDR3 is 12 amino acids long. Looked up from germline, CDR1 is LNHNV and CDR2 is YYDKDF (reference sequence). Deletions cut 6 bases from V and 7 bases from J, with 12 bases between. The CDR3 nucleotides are TGTGCCACCAGTGGGGAAGTGAGTGGCTACACCTTC. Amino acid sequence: CATSGEVSGYTF.

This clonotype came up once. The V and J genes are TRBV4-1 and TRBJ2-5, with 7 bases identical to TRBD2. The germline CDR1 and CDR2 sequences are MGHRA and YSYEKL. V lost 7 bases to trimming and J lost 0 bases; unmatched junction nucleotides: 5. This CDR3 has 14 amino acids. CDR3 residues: CASMPAGDQETQYF. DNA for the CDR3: TGCGCCAGCATGCCGGCGGGGGACCAAGAGACCCAGTACTTC.

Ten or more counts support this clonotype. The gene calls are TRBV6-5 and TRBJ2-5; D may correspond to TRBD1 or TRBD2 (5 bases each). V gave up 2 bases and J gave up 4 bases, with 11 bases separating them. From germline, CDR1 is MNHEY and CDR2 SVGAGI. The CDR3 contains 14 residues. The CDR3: CASSYRDPGETQYF. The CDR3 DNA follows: TGTGCCAGCAGTTACCGGGACCCGGGAGAGACCCAGTACTTC.